These 6 T cell receptor beta chains were all obtained from the same sample, sequenced in a study of T cells in Graves' hyperthyroidism and ophthalmopathy. RNA transcripts served as the template for amplifying TCR beta CDR3 regions. During a first-round RT-PCR of the TCR CDR3, the HTBI primer set was used. Using its own MiXCR run on the multiplex PCR reads, TCRdb lists one record per CDR3 protein. Altogether 600,000 to 650,000 distinct CDR3 sequences are present, around 20% being singletons, with the ten largest covering 34%. Source material: blood. The receptors stem from a man aged 25-40 years with Graves' ophthalmopathy.

This clonotype turned up a few times. The chain uses TRBV10-3 and TRBJ1-1; D is undetermined. Between the trimmed V and J ends, which lost 2 bases and 3 bases, there was a span of 4 bases. The CDR3 spans 12 residues. CDR1 is ENHRY, CDR2 SYGVKD, per germline. The CDR3 region is CAISERYTEAFF. In DNA form, the CDR3 reads TGTGCCATCAGTGAGCGGTACACTGAAGCTTTCTTT.

Worth noting for this clonotype: A much larger clone sits a single nucleotide away, making a read error possible. V gene TRBV5-1 combines with J gene TRBJ2-7; 8 nucleotides match TRBD1. CDR3 length equals 15 residues. Germline CDR1 reads SGHRS; CDR2 reads YFSETQ. The CDR3, as DNA: TGCGCCAGCAGCTTCTGGACAGGGAGCGCCTACGAGCGGTACTTC. Its protein is CASSFWTGSAYERYF.

The table lists this clonotype with many counts. V and J are TRBV6-2 or TRBV6-3 and TRBJ2-2; 7 nucleotides line up with TRBD2. V lost 2 bases, J lost 9 bases, and 6 bases stayed unmatched. Germline V CDR1 and CDR2: MNHEY, SVGEGT. The CDR3 is 14 residues long. The CDR3 sequence: CASSYQGLMWELFF. In DNA, the CDR3 is TGTGCCAGCAGTTACCAGGGACTAATGTGGGAGCTGTTTTTT.

The J gene is TRBJ2-1, the V gene TRBV7-9; D perhaps matches TRBD2 (6 bases). This CDR3 is 16 amino acids long. V gave up 3 bases and J gave up 7 bases, with 19 bases separating them. Germline lookup yields CDR1 SEHNR and CDR2 FQNEAQ (reference sequence). The CDR3 protein is CASSFRGGSRGNEQFF. Here the CDR3 DNA reads TGTGCCAGCAGCTTTCGGGGAGGCTCTCGGGGGAATGAGCAGTTCTTC.

This clonotype was seen many times. The chain uses TRBV14 and TRBJ1-1; D is unclear. V was shortened by 2 bases and J by 4 bases, with 8 bases between the two germline ends. Looked up from germline, CDR1 is SGHDN and CDR2 is FVKESK. CDR3 length equals 13 residues. In DNA form, the CDR3 reads TGTGCCAGCAGCCAACATGAGGGCACTGAAGCTTTCTTT. It specifies CASSQHEGTEAFF.

The table lists this clonotype with a few counts. CDR3 in amino acids: CATSDSSASGIRNEQFF. The CDR3 DNA sequence: TGTGCCACCAGTGATTCATCGGCTAGCGGGATTCGCAATGAGCAGTTCTTC. The chain is built from TRBV24-1 and TRBJ2-1, with TRBD2 matching 9 bases. The CDR3 sequence is 17 residues long. Germline CDR1 is KGHDR and CDR2 is SFDVKD. The ends lost 2 bases at V and 6 bases at J; junction bases unmatched: 10.